These 11 T cell receptor beta chains were sequenced from one sample in a study of blood T cell repertoires in COVID-19. Repertoires were generated with immunoSEQ multiplex PCR, while TCRdb's copy carries only in-frame clones and drops some. The sample consists of about 220,000 clones, roughly 85% of them appearing once. The sample was PBMCs or T cells enriched from blood (not recorded which). These TCRs come from a woman between 35 and 50 years old with acute COVID-19.

This chain uses TRBV2 with TRBJ2-2; D is uncertain. The V end lost 4 bases, the J end lost 5 bases, and 11 bases lay between the germline ends. Germline V lookup: CDR1 SNHLY, CDR2 FYNNEI. The CDR3 extends over 14 amino acids. The chain's CDR3 is CASSVGRKTGELFF. The CDR3 nucleotides are TGTGCCAGCAGTGTGGGCAGAAAGACCGGGGAGCTGTTTTTT.

The chain employs TRBV2 and TRBJ1-1; possibly TRBD1 for D (6 bases). Deletions cut 4 bases from V and 1 base from J, with 16 bases between. Germline CDR1 SNHLY, CDR2 FYNNEI. The CDR3 spans 16 residues. The DNA of the CDR3 is TGTGCCAGCAGTGCGGGACATGTTGGGGGGAACACTGAAGCTTTCTTT. It codes for CASSAGHVGGNTEAFF.

This clone was observed once. The rearrangement joins TRBV3-1 (or the pseudogene TRBV3-2) to TRBJ1-2; D perhaps matches TRBD1 (6 bases). Germline CDR1 reads LGHDT; CDR2 reads YNNKEL (reference sequence). Trimming left V 4 bases short and J 3 bases short, with 12 bases between. The CDR3 covers 14 residues. CDR3 protein: CASSPWTADYGYTF. CDR3 DNA sequence: TGTGCCAGCAGCCCCTGGACAGCAGACTATGGCTACACCTTC.

V gene TRBV21-1 combines with J gene TRBJ1-2; no DNA check was done on the table's D call, TRBD1. TRBV21-1 corresponds to a pseudogene. The CDR3 has 9 residues. In DNA, the CDR3 is TGTGCCAGCAAGGGACAGATCTTCTTC. Translation: CASKGQIFF.

CDR3 nucleotides: TGTGCCAGCTCACCTCGGCGGGGCTCGAACACTGAAGCTTTCTTT. This codes for CASSPRRGSNTEAFF. This chain links TRBV18 with TRBJ1-1; possible D gene TRBD1, 5 bases. CDR3 size: 15 residues. The germline gives CDR1 KGHSH, CDR2 LQKENI. The V end was cut by 3 bases, the J end by 1 base, with 12 bases between.

This sequence joins TRBV7-3 and TRBJ2-3; 11 nucleotides match TRBD2. Germline CDR1 SGHTA, CDR2 FQGTGA. The CDR3 totals 16 residues. V gave up 4 bases and J gave up 2 bases; unmatched junction bases: 5. The CDR3 spells CASSYSSGGFTDTQYF. The CDR3 DNA follows: TGTGCCAGCAGCTATTCTAGCGGGGGGTTCACAGATACGCAGTATTTT.

The V gene is TRBV24-1, the J gene TRBJ2-1; 7 bases align to TRBD1. Germline trimming cut 3 bases from V and 5 bases from J; bases unmatched to any gene: 6. Germline V gives CDR1 KGHDR, CDR2 SFDVKD. This CDR3 spans 15 amino acids. In nucleotides, the CDR3 is TGTGCCACCAGTGATCCTGGGACAGACCACAATGAGCAGTTCTTC. Encoded protein: CATSDPGTDHNEQFF.

The chain recombines TRBV30 with TRBJ1-1, with 9 bases identical to TRBD1. The germline gives CDR1 GTSNPN, CDR2 SVGIG (reference sequence). Trimming took 5 bases from V and 0 from J; bases not matched to a gene: 7. This CDR3 has 15 amino acids. CDR3 DNA sequence: TGTGCCTGGGAGACAGGGGGTGGAATGAACACTGAAGCTTTCTTT. As protein: CAWETGGGMNTEAFF.

The V call is TRBV9, the J call TRBJ2-2; 11 bases line up with TRBD2. Germline CDR1 SGDLS, CDR2 YYNGEE. The trim removed 3 bases at V and 7 bases at J, leaving 11 bases unmatched. The CDR3 runs to 17 residues. The CDR3 reads CASSATSGGVGGGELFF. DNA for the CDR3: TGTGCCAGCAGCGCTACTAGCGGGGGCGTAGGGGGCGGGGAGCTGTTTTTT.

This clone was recorded only once. V gene TRBV13 combines with J gene TRBJ2-3; TRBD1 matches 10 bases. This CDR3 contains 19 residues. CDR1 and CDR2 (germline): PRHDT, FYEKMQ (reference sequence). The J segment lost 5 bases and the V segment lost 5 bases, leaving 19 bases of the junction unmatched. The CDR3 DNA reads TGTGCCAGCAGCCGCGAAGGGGGGACAGGGGTCCCTCGCGTAGATACGCAGTATTTT. It specifies CASSREGGTGVPRVDTQYF.

This chain uses TRBV7-2 with TRBJ2-7; TRBD2 matches at 10 bases. The CDR3 contains 15 residues. Germline-derived CDR1 and CDR2 are SGHTA and FQGNSA. V shed 1 base and J 2 bases; nucleotides not matched to a gene: 2. CDR3 nucleotide sequence: TGTGCCAGCAGCTTAGTAACTAGCGGGACCTACGAGCAGTACTTC. Amino acid sequence: CASSLVTSGTYEQYF.